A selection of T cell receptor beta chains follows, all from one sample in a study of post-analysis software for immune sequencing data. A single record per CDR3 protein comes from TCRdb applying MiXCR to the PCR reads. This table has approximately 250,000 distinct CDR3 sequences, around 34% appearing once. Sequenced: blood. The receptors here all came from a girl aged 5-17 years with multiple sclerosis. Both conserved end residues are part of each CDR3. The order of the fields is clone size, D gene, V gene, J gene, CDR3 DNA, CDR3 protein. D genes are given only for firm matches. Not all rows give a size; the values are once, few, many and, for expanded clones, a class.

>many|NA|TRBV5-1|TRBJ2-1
TGCGCCAGCAGCCCCGGTAGCGTGTCCGAACAGTTCTTC
CASSPGSVSEQFF
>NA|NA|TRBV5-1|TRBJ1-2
TGCGCCAGCAGCCTGGACGGAGAGTATGGCTACACCTTC
CASSLDGEYGYTF
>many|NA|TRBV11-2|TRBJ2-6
TGTGCCAGCAGCTTAGAGGAGAGGGCTGGGGCCAACGTCCTGACTTTC
CASSLEERAGANVLTF
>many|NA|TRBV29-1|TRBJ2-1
TGCAGCGTTGAAACGGGGGGCGGGTACAATGAGCAGTTCTTC
CSVETGGGYNEQFF
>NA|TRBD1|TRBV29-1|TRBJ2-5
TGCAGCGCCTCGGACAGGGTCGAGACCCAGTACTTC
CSASDRVETQYF
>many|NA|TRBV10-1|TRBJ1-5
TGCGCCAGCAGTGAGTCCGGTCAGCCCCAGCATTTT
CASSESGQPQHF
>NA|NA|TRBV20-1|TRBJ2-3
TGCAGTGCTAGACTGTTTGGACTTGCCACAGATACGCAGTATTTT
CSARLFGLATDTQYF
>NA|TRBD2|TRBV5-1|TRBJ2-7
TGCGCCAGCAGCTTGTACCTAGCGGGGGACTCCTACGAGCAGTACTTC
CASSLYLAGDSYEQYF
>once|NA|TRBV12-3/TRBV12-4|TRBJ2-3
TGTGCCAGCAGTTTAGTTCCGTTAGATACGCAGTATTTT
CASSLVPLDTQYF
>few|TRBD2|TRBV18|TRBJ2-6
TGTGCCAGCTCACCCGGCCTAGCGGGAGCTTTTGGGGCCAACGTCCTGACTTTC
CASSPGLAGAFGANVLTF
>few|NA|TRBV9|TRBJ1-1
TGTGCCAGCAGCGTAGGGCCCGCCACTGAAGCTTTCTTT
CASSVGPATEAFF
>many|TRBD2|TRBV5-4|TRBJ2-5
TGTGCCAGCAGCTCTGGGACTAGGAGGGAGACCCAGTACTTC
CASSSGTRRETQYF
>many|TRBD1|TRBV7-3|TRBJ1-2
TGTGCCAGCAGCGGAGCGGCCGGGACAGGGGATGGCTACACCTTC
CASSGAAGTGDGYTF
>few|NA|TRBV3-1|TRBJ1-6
TGTGCCAGCAGCCAAGGACAGGCCAGCATAATTAATTCACCCCTCCACTTT
CASSQGQASIINSPLHF
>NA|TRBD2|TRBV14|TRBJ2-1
TGTGCCAGCAGCCAAGATCTAGGACTAGCGGCCTACAATGAGCAGTTCTTC
CASSQDLGLAAYNEQFF
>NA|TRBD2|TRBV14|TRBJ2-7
TGTGCCAGCAGCCAAGGGGGAGGCGGGAGTGGTTCCTACAATGAGCAGTACTTC
CASSQGGGGSGSYNEQYF
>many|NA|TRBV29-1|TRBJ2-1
TGCAGCGTTTCAAAAACCCTCCCAGCTTGGGCCACCTACAATGAGCAGTTCTTC
CSVSKTLPAWATYNEQFF
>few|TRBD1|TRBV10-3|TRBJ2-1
TGTGCCATCAGTGAAGGGACAGGGAAGGGGAACAATGAGCAGTTCTTC
CAISEGTGKGNNEQFF
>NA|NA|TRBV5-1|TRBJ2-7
TGCGCCAGCAGCTTGAATCCGGGGAGAACCTACGAGCAGTACTTC
CASSLNPGRTYEQYF
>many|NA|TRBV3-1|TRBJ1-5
TGTGCCAGCAGCCAAGATAGGACTAACAATCAGCCCCAGCATTTT
CASSQDRTNNQPQHF
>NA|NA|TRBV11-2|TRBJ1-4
TGTGCTAGCACCTTGGGGGACTCGGGCGATGAAAAACTGTTTTTT
CASTLGDSGDEKLFF
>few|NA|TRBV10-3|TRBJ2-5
TGTGCCATCAGTGAGACCCTCCGCGAGACCCAGTACTTC
CAISETLRETQYF
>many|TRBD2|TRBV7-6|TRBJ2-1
TGTGCCAGCAGCTTAGTCCCGGGACTAGCGGGAGGTTACAATGAGCAGTTCTTC
CASSLVPGLAGGYNEQFF
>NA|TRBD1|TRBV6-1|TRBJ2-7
TGTGCCAGCAGTGAATATTTTGGACAGGGAGGGTACTTC
CASSEYFGQGGYF
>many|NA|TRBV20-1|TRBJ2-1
TGCAGTGCTACCCGGAGTTGGGGCGGGGACTACAATGAGCAGTTCTTC
CSATRSWGGDYNEQFF
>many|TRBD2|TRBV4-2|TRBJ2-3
TGTGCCAGCAGCCAAGAGATGAGCGGGGAGGGGGATACGCAGTATTTT
CASSQEMSGEGDTQYF
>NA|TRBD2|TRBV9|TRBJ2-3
TGTGCCAGCAGCCAAAACCCTAGCGGTGCAGATACGCAGTATTTT
CASSQNPSGADTQYF